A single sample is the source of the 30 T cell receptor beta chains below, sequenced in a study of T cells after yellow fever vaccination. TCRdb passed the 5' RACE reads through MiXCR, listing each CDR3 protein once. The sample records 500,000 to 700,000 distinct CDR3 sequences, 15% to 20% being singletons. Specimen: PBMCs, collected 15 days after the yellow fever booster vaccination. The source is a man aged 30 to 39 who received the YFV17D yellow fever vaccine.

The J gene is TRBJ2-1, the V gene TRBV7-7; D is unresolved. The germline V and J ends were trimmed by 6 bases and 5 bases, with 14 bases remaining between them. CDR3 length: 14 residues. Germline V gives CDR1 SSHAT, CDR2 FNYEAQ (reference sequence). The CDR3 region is CASSPIQANNEQFF. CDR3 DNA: TGTGCCAGCAGTCCTATCCAGGCCAACAATGAGCAGTTCTTC. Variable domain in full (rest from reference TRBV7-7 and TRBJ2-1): GAGVSQSPRYKVTKRGQDVTLRCDPISSHATLYWYQQALGQGPEFLTYFNYEAQPDKSGLPSDRFSAERPEGSISTLTIQRTEQRDSAMYRCASSPIQANNEQFFGPGTRLTVL.

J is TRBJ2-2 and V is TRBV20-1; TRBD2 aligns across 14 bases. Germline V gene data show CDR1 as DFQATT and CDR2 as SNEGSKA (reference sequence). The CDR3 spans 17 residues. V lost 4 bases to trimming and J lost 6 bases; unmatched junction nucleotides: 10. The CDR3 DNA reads TGCAGTGCTACCGGACTAGCGGGAGGATGGGGAGCCGGGGAGCTGTTTTTT. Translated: CSATGLAGGWGAGELFF.

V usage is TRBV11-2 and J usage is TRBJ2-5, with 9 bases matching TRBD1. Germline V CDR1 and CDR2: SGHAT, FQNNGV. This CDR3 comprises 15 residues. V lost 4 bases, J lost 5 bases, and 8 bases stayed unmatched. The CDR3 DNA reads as TGTGCCAGCAGCTCCACAGGGGGCGGTGGGGAGACCCAGTACTTC. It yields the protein CASSSTGGGGETQYF.

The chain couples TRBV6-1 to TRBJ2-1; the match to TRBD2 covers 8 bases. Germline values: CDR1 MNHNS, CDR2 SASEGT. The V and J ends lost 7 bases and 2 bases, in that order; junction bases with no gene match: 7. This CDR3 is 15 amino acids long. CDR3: CASTPSGPAYNEQFF. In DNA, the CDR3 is TGTGCCAGCACCCCTAGCGGGCCAGCCTACAATGAGCAGTTCTTC.

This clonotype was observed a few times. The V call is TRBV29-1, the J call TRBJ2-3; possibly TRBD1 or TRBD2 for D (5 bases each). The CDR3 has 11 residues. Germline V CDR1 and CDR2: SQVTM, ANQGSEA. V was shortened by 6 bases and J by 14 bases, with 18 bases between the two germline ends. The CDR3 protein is CSVHLRERGYF. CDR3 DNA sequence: TGCAGCGTCCACCTCAGGGAGCGTGGGTATTTT.

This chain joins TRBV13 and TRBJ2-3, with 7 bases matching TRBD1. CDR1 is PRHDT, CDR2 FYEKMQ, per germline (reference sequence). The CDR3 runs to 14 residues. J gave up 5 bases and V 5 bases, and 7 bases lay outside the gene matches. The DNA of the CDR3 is TGTGCCAGCAGCCGAGGACAGGAAAGAGATACGCAGTATTTT. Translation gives CASSRGQERDTQYF.

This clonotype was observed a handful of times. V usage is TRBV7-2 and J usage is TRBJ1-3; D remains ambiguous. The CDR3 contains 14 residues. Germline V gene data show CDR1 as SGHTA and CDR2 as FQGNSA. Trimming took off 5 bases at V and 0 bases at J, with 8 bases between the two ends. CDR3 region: CASSKQSSGNTIYF. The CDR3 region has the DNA TGTGCCAGCAGCAAACAGAGCTCTGGAAACACCATATATTTT.

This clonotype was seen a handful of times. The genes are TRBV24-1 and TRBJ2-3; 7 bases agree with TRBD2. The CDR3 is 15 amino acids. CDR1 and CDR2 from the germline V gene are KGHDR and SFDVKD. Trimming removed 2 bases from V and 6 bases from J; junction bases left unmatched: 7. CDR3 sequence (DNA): TGTGCCACCAGTGATTCGGGACGTAGCGGGGATACGCAGTATTTT. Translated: CATSDSGRSGDTQYF.

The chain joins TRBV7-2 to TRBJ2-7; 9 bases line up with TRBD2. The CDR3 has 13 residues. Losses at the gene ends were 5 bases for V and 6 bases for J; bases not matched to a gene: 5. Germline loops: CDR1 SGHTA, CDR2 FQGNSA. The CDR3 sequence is CASSPGGGVEQYF. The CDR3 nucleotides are TGTGCCAGCAGCCCGGGCGGGGGGGTCGAGCAGTACTTC.

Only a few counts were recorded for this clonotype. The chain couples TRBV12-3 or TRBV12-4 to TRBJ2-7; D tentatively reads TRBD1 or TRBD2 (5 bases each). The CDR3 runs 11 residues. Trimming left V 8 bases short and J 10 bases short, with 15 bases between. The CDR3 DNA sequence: TGTGCCAGCGGCCGGGACGTCGACCAGTACTTC. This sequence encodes CASGRDVDQYF.

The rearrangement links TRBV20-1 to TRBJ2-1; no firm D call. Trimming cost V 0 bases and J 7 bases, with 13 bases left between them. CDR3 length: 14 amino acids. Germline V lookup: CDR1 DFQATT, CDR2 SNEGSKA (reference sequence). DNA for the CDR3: TGCAGTGCTAGAGAGGCTAGGGCGTTAAATGAGCAGTTCTTC. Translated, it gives CSAREARALNEQFF.

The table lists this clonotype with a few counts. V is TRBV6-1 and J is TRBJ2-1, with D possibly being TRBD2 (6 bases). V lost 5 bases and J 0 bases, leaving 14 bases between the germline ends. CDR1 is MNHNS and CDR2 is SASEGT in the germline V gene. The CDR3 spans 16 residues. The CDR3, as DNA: TGTGCCAGCAGTACATTAGCGGCCAGCTCCTACAATGAGCAGTTCTTC. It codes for CASSTLAASSYNEQFF.

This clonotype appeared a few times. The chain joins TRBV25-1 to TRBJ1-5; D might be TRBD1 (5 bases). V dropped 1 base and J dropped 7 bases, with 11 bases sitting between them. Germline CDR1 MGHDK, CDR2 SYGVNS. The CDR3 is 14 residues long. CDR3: CASSELGREQPQHF. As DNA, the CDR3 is TGTGCCAGCAGTGAATTAGGCAGGGAGCAGCCCCAGCATTTT.

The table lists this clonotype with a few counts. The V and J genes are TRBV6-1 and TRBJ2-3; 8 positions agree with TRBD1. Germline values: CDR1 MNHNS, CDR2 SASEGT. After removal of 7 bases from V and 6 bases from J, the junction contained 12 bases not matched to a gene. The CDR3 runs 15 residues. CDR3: CASTTGTGITDTQYF. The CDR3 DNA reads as TGTGCCAGCACCACCGGGACAGGTATCACGGATACGCAGTATTTT.

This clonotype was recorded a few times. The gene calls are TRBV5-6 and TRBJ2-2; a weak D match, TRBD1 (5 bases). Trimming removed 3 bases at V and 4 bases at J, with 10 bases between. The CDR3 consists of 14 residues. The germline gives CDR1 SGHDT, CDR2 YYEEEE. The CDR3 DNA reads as TGTGCCAGCAGCTATGGGGCGCCCACCGGGGAGCTGTTTTTT. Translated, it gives CASSYGAPTGELFF.

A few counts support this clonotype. This chain's CDR3 is CSAPAGTTRDTQYF. In DNA, the CDR3 is TGCAGTGCTCCCGCTGGTACGACCCGAGATACGCAGTATTTT. The rearrangement links TRBV20-1 to TRBJ2-3; D remains ambiguous. The germline CDR1 and CDR2 sequences are DFQATT and SNEGSKA (reference sequence). This CDR3 has 14 amino acids. V was trimmed by 5 bases and J by 5 bases, leaving 17 bases between them.

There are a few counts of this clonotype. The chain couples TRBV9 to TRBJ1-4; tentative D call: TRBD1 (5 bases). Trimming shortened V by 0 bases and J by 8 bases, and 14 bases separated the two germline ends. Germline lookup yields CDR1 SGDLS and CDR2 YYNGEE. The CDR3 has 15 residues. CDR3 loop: CASSVAGGNYEKLFF. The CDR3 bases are TGTGCCAGCAGCGTAGCTGGGGGGAACTACGAAAAACTGTTTTTT.

This CDR3 is CASSYSTRSDSGNTIYF. The CDR3 DNA sequence: TGTGCCAGCAGTTACTCAACGAGGAGCGACTCTGGAAACACCATATATTTT. This chain links TRBV6-5 with TRBJ1-3; D gene ambiguous. The V and J ends lost 0 bases and 0 bases respectively, with 12 bases between them. CDR1 and CDR2 (germline): MNHEY, SVGAGI. This CDR3 has 17 residues.

This CDR3 is CSASQGTDEQFF. The CDR3 bases are TGCAGTGCCAGCCAGGGCACGGATGAGCAGTTCTTC. J is TRBJ2-1 and V is TRBV20-1; TRBD1 might be the D (5 bases). Trimming removed 6 bases at V and 8 bases at J, with 14 bases between. Germline V lookup: CDR1 DFQATT, CDR2 SNEGSKA (reference sequence). This CDR3 contains 12 residues.

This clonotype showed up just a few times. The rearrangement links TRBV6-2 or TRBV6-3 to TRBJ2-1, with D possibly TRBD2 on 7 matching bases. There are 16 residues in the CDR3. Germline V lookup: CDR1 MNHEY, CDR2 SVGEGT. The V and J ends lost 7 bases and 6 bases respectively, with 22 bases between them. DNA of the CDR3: TGTGCCAGCACTCAGAGGGGGGGTCGACAAGTCAATGAGCAGTTCTTC. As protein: CASTQRGGRQVNEQFF.

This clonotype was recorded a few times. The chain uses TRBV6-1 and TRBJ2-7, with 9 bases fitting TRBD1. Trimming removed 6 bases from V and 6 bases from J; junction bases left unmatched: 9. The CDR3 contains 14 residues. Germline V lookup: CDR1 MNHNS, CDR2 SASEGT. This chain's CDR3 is CASSPGQGLGEQYF. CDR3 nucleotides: TGTGCCAGCAGCCCGGGACAGGGTCTCGGCGAGCAGTACTTC.

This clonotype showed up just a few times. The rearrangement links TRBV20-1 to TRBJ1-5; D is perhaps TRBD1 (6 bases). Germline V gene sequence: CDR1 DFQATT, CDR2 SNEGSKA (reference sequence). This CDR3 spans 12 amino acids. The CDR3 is CSVTGTNQPQHF. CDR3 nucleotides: TGCAGCGTGACAGGAACCAATCAGCCCCAGCATTTT.

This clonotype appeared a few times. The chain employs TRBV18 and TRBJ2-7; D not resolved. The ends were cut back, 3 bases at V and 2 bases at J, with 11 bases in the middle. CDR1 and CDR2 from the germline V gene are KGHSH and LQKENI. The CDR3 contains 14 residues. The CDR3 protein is CASSPSAWPYEQYF. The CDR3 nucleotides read TGTGCCAGCTCACCTTCGGCATGGCCCTACGAGCAGTACTTC.

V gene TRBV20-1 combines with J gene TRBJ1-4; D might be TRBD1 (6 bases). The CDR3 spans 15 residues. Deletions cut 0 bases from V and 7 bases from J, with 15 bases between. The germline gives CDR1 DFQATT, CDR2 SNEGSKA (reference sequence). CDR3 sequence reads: CSARDVRSGAEKLFF. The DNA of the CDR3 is TGCAGTGCTAGAGATGTTCGGTCAGGGGCTGAAAAACTGTTTTTT.

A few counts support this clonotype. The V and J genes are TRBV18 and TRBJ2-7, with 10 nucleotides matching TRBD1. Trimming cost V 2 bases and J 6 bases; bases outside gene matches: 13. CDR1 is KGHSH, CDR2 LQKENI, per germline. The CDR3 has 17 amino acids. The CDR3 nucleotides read TGTGCCAGCTCACCAATGGACAGGGGGGTGGTCCCTCGCGAGCAGTACTTC. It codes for CASSPMDRGVVPREQYF. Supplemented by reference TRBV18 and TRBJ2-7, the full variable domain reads NAGVMQNPRHLVRRRGQEARLRCSPMKGHSHVYWYRQLPEEGLKFMVYLQKENIIDESGMPKERFSAEFPKEGPSILRIQQVVRGDSAAYFCASSPMDRGVVPREQYFGPGTRLTVT.

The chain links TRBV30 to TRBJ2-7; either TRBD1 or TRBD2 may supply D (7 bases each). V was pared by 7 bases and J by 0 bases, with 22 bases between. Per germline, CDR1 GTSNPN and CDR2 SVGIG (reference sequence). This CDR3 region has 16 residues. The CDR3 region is CALTGARGGNSYEQYF. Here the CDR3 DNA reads TGTGCCTTAACAGGGGCTAGGGGGGGAAACTCCTACGAGCAGTACTTC.

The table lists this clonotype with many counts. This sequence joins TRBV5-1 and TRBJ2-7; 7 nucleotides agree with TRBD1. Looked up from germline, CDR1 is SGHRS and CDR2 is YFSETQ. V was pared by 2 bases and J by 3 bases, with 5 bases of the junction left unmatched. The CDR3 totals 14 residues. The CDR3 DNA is TGCGCCAGCAGCTTACAGGGGAGAGACTACGAGCAGTACTTC. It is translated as CASSLQGRDYEQYF.

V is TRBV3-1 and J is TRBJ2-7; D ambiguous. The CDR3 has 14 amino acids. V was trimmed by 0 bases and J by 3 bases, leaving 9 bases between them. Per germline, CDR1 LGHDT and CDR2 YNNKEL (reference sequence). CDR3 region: CASSQENDNYEQYF. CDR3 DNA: TGTGCCAGCAGCCAAGAAAACGATAACTACGAGCAGTACTTC.

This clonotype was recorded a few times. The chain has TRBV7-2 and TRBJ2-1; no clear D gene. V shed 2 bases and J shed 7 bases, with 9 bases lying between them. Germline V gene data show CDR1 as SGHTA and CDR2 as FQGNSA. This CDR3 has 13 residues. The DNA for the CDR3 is TGTGCCAGCAGCTTACTAGTACAGAATGAGCAGTTCTTC. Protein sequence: CASSLLVQNEQFF.

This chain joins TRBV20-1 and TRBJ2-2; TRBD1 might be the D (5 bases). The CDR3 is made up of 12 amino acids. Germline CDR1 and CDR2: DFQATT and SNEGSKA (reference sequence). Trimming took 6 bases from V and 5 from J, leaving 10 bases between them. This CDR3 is CSARVVTGELFF. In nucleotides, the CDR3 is TGCAGTGCCAGGGTGGTAACCGGGGAGCTGTTTTTT.